The 29 T cell receptor beta chains below were found in one sample sequenced in a study of radiotherapy plus CTLA-4 blockade in lung cancer. Measured with immunoSEQ multiplex PCR; TCRdb has only the in-frame clones, and not every one. This repertoire shows around 59,000 clones, around 80% found once; its top ten account for roughly 4%. This sample comprised peripheral blood, obtained from a patient treated with radiotherapy plus ipilimumab. These receptors were taken from a human donor with non-small cell lung cancer who had a partial response to radiotherapy plus ipilimumab.

The chain has TRBV2 and TRBJ2-3, with TRBD2 matching over 10 bases. Trimming cost V 6 bases and J 2 bases; bases outside gene matches: 5. CDR3 length: 15 amino acids. Germline CDR1 is SNHLY and CDR2 is FYNNEI. The CDR3 sequence is CASSRAGGFTDTQYF. In DNA form, the CDR3 reads TGTGCCAGCAGCCGAGCGGGGGGGTTCACAGATACGCAGTATTTT.

There are a few counts of this clone. This rearrangement joins TRBV4-1 to TRBJ1-2, with 10 nucleotides matching TRBD1. This CDR3 is built from 14 residues. Germline V CDR1 and CDR2: MGHRA, YSYEKL. V lost 4 bases, J lost 6 bases, and 5 bases stayed unmatched. The CDR3, as DNA: TGCGCCAGCAGCCCAGACAGGGGGCTGAATGGCTACACCTTC. It codes for CASSPDRGLNGYTF.

The chain has TRBV19 and TRBJ2-3; 10 bases fit TRBD2. The CDR3 covers 15 residues. The trim removed 5 bases at V and 7 bases at J, leaving 9 bases unmatched. Germline V gives CDR1 LNHDA, CDR2 SQIVND (reference sequence). As DNA, the CDR3 is TGTGCCAGTAGTCCACGGGGTAGCGGGGGGCATACGCAGTATTTT. This translates into CASSPRGSGGHTQYF.

V and J are TRBV6-1 and TRBJ1-2, with 10 bases matching TRBD1. The V gene end was trimmed by 4 bases and the J gene end by 2 bases; junction bases not matched to a gene: 4. The CDR3 consists of 15 residues. Germline V gives CDR1 MNHNS, CDR2 SASEGT. CDR3: CASSVGTGVNYGYTF. CDR3 sequence (DNA): TGTGCCAGCAGTGTAGGGACAGGGGTAAACTATGGCTACACCTTC.

CDR3 region: CASSSSSRQPQHF. The CDR3 DNA is TGTGCCAGCAGCTCTAGTTCGAGGCAGCCCCAGCATTTT. The chain employs TRBV5-8 and TRBJ1-5; D uncertain. The CDR3 has 13 amino acids. The ends were cut back, 3 bases at V and 7 bases at J, with 11 bases in the middle. Germline CDR1 reads SGHTS; CDR2 reads YDEGEE.

The chain couples TRBV9 to TRBJ1-2, with 9 bases identical to TRBD1. The ends lost 0 bases at V and 6 bases at J; junction bases unmatched: 6. Per germline, CDR1 SGDLS and CDR2 YYNGEE. The CDR3 totals 15 residues. In DNA form, the CDR3 reads TGTGCCAGCAGCGTAGATGGGACAGGGATCAATGGCTACACCTTC. This translates into CASSVDGTGINGYTF.

This sequence joins TRBV2 and TRBJ1-6, with 9 bases matching TRBD1. This CDR3 has 14 amino acids. CDR1 and CDR2 from the germline V gene are SNHLY and FYNNEI. The trim removed 5 bases at V and 5 bases at J, leaving 1 base unmatched. CDR3 residues: CASSRTGDNSPLHF. CDR3 nucleotide sequence: TGTGCCAGCAGTCGGACAGGGGATAATTCACCCCTCCACTTT. Using reference TRBV2 and TRBJ1-6 for the parts outside the CDR3, the full variable domain is EPEVTQTPSHQVTQMGQEVILRCVPISNHLYFYWYRQILGQKVEFLVSFYNNEISEKSEIFDDQFSVERPDGSNFTLKIRSTKLEDSAMYFCASSRTGDNSPLHFGNGTRLTVT.

V and J are TRBV5-7 and TRBJ2-2; D gene uncertain. TRBV5-7 is known as an ORF, though its function is uncertain. The CDR3 runs 14 residues. The V and J ends lost 9 bases and 2 bases respectively, with 14 bases between them. CDR3 in DNA: TGTGCCAACCCGCGTGGCGGAAACACCGGGGAGCTGTTTTTT. It yields the protein CANPRGGNTGELFF.

The chain is built from TRBV6-5 and TRBJ2-5; TRBD2 is a possible D gene (5 bases). V was clipped by 6 bases and J by 9 bases, with 23 bases between them. CDR3 length: 15 residues. The germline gives CDR1 MNHEY, CDR2 SVGAGI. The CDR3 sequence is CASSRLGSRESAQYF. The CDR3 DNA is TGTGCCAGCAGCCGACTGGGGAGCCGGGAAAGTGCCCAGTACTTC.

V gene TRBV29-1 combines with J gene TRBJ1-1; D possibly corresponds to TRBD1 (5 bases). The CDR3 has 13 residues. V lost 1 base and J lost 1, with 7 bases in between. The germline CDR1 and CDR2 sequences are SQVTM and ANQGSEA. The CDR3 coding sequence is TGCAGCGTTGAAGGGGGCAGGAACACTGAAGCTTTCTTT. It specifies CSVEGGRNTEAFF.

This clone has just a few counts. The rearrangement joins TRBV5-6 to TRBJ1-2; D remains ambiguous. The V end lost 0 bases, the J end lost 2 bases, and 5 bases lay between the germline ends. Germline CDR1 is SGHDT and CDR2 is YYEEEE. The length of the CDR3 is 13 residues. The CDR3 sequence: CASSLDGNYGYTF. DNA for the CDR3: TGTGCCAGCAGCTTGGACGGGAACTATGGCTACACCTTC.

This sequence joins TRBV27 and TRBJ2-7; D perhaps matches TRBD1 (7 bases). The CDR3 totals 13 residues. The V gene's germline CDR1 is MNHEY and CDR2 SMNVEV (reference sequence). The ends were cut back, 2 bases at V and 6 bases at J, with 11 bases in the middle. The CDR3 sequence is CASSLGGTAEQYF. In DNA form, the CDR3 reads TGTGCCAGCAGTTTAGGCGGGACAGCCGAGCAGTACTTC.

This clone was recorded once. This chain uses TRBV28 with TRBJ1-4; 7 bases fit TRBD1. In germline, CDR1 is MDHEN, CDR2 SYDVKM. V lost 5 bases and J lost 8; bases outside the gene matches: 11. The CDR3 is 15 residues long. The DNA of the CDR3 is TGTGCCAGCAGTCCGGACAGGCGCGCAGGGGAAAAACTGTTTTTT. Translated, it gives CASSPDRRAGEKLFF.

The V and J genes are TRBV5-1 and TRBJ2-1; 7 nucleotides align to TRBD1. The CDR3 spans 13 residues. Germline-derived CDR1 and CDR2 are SGHRS and YFSETQ. Trimming cost V 3 bases and J 9 bases; bases outside gene matches: 6. Here the CDR3 reads CASSSKTGTEQFF. CDR3 DNA sequence: TGCGCCAGCAGCTCCAAGACAGGGACTGAGCAGTTCTTC.

The rearrangement uses TRBV28 and TRBJ2-7, with 8 bases lining up with TRBD2. V lost 5 bases and J lost 3; bases outside the gene matches: 12. Germline V CDR1 and CDR2: MDHEN, SYDVKM. The CDR3 totals 16 residues. CDR3 coding DNA: TGTGCCAGCAGTATCACTAGCGGCCAGCTCCTCTACGAGCAGTACTTC. As protein: CASSITSGQLLYEQYF.

The count of this clone is one. An end of the junction does not agree with germline; a read error may underlie this. The J gene is TRBJ2-4, the V gene TRBV6-1, with 7 bases aligning to TRBD1. CDR1 MNHNS and CDR2 SASEGT come from the germline V gene. This CDR3 contains 17 residues. CDR3 protein: CASSEGGAGGAKNIRYF. CDR3 DNA sequence: TGTGCCAGCAGTGAAGGAGGGGCAGGGGGTGCCAAAAACATTCGGTACTTC.

The V gene is TRBV4-3, the J gene TRBJ1-2; 9 bases agree with TRBD1. CDR1 LGHNA and CDR2 YSLEER come from the germline V gene. The junction had 5 bases not matched to a gene; V was cut back by 6 bases and J by 6 bases. The CDR3 loop spans 13 amino acids. The CDR3 region is CASSYGTGHGYTF. CDR3 nucleotide sequence: TGCGCCAGCAGTTACGGGACAGGGCATGGCTACACCTTC.

The V and J genes are TRBV9 and TRBJ2-5, with TRBD2 matching 10 bases. The length of the CDR3 is 17 residues. From germline, CDR1 is SGDLS and CDR2 YYNGEE. V was clipped by 0 bases and J by 4 bases; unmatched bases: 9. CDR3 nucleotide sequence: TGTGCCAGCAGCGTAGATCCCAGCGGGGGGGCCTTAGAGACCCAGTACTTC. Protein: CASSVDPSGGALETQYF.

The rearrangement uses TRBV28 and TRBJ1-4; D remains ambiguous. The CDR3 contains 13 residues. Trimming took 6 bases from V and 7 from J, leaving 12 bases between them. The germline gives CDR1 MDHEN, CDR2 SYDVKM. CDR3 protein: CASSRPSGEKLFF. The CDR3 DNA reads TGTGCCAGCAGCCGTCCCTCAGGTGAAAAACTGTTTTTT. Complete variable domain (other parts from reference TRBV28 and TRBJ1-4): DVKVTQSSRYLVKRTGEKVFLECVQDMDHENMFWYRQDPGLGLRLIYFSYDVKMKEKGDIPEGYSVSREKKERFSLILESASTNQTSMYLCASSRPSGEKLFFGSGTQLSVL.

The genes are TRBV4-2 and TRBJ1-1; 8 nucleotides agree with TRBD1. With V trimmed by 4 bases and J by 4 bases, 8 bases remained unmatched. The CDR3 is 15 residues long. Germline assignment: CDR1 LGHNA and CDR2 YNFKEQ. CDR3 residues: CASSPTGQGFTEAFF. The CDR3 DNA sequence: TGTGCCAGCAGCCCTACCGGACAGGGCTTCACTGAAGCTTTCTTT.

J is TRBJ2-5 and V is TRBV19, with D possibly being TRBD1 (6 bases). The CDR3 runs 14 residues. Germline CDR1 is LNHDA and CDR2 is SQIVND (reference sequence). Trimming left V 6 bases short and J 4 bases short, with 15 bases between. CDR3 sequence (DNA): TGTGCCAGTAGCGGAGGCCAGGGGATAGAGACCCAGTACTTC. It translates to CASSGGQGIETQYF.

The V call is TRBV9, the J call TRBJ2-5; TRBD2 aligns across 14 bases. CDR3 length equals 17 residues. Trimming at V came to 3 bases and at J to 5 bases, leaving 9 bases not matched to a gene. Germline lookup yields CDR1 SGDLS and CDR2 YYNGEE. The CDR3 loop reads CASSGGLAGGPRETQYF. CDR3 nucleotide sequence: TGTGCCAGCAGCGGTGGACTAGCGGGGGGCCCCCGCGAGACCCAGTACTTC.

The rearrangement uses TRBV6-1 and TRBJ2-5; TRBD2 is a possible D gene (6 bases). Germline V gene lookup returns CDR1 MNHNS and CDR2 SASEGT. This CDR3 has 13 residues. The V and J ends lost 5 bases and 3 bases respectively, with 10 bases between them. In DNA, the CDR3 is TGTGCCAGCAGTACCGGGACTGAAGAGACCCAGTACTTC. Translation gives CASSTGTEETQYF.

V and J are TRBV2 and TRBJ2-1, with 8 bases identical to TRBD1. In germline, CDR1 is SNHLY, CDR2 FYNNEI. This CDR3 is 15 amino acids long. Trimming at V came to 7 bases and at J to 4 bases, leaving 9 bases not matched to a gene. CDR3 amino acids: CASTETGDLYNEQFF. In nucleotides, the CDR3 is TGTGCCAGCACCGAGACAGGGGACCTATACAATGAGCAGTTCTTC.

V is TRBV19 and J is TRBJ2-5; 12 nucleotides match TRBD2. Germline lookup yields CDR1 LNHDA and CDR2 SQIVND (reference sequence). The junction had 6 bases not matched to a gene; V was cut back by 3 bases and J by 4 bases. This CDR3 comprises 16 residues. The CDR3 reads CASSIGLAGGRETQYF. As DNA, the CDR3 is TGTGCCAGTAGTATCGGTCTAGCGGGGGGGCGAGAGACCCAGTACTTC.

This clone showed up just once. This chain connects TRBV9 to TRBJ1-3, with a possible D match to TRBD1 (6 bases). The CDR3 is 17 amino acids. V lost 0 bases and J lost 0, with 13 bases in between. The germline CDR1 and CDR2 sequences are SGDLS and YYNGEE. CDR3: CASSVGTGTGSGNTIYF. Written as DNA, the CDR3 is TGTGCCAGCAGCGTAGGAACAGGGACGGGCTCTGGAAACACCATATATTTT.

This chain uses TRBV28 with TRBJ1-5; 7 nucleotides agree with TRBD1. The CDR3 loop spans 15 amino acids. The J segment lost 6 bases and the V segment lost 6 bases, leaving 11 bases of the junction unmatched. CDR1 and CDR2 from the germline V gene are MDHEN and SYDVKM. The CDR3 region is CASRGDSRRSQPQHF. The CDR3 nucleotides read TGTGCCAGCAGAGGGGACAGCCGGAGAAGTCAGCCCCAGCATTTT.

The chain carries TRBV19 and TRBJ2-7; no firm D call. V lost 5 bases to trimming and J lost 2 bases, with 7 bases between them. The CDR3 sequence is 12 residues long. The germline gives CDR1 LNHDA, CDR2 SQIVND (reference sequence). The CDR3 DNA sequence: TGTGCCAGTAGTCCAGACACCTACGAGCAGTACTTC. This gives the protein CASSPDTYEQYF.

This chain connects TRBV10-1 to TRBJ2-5; TRBD2 agrees at 7 bases. Unmatched junction bases numbered 0, after V lost 3 bases and J lost 5 bases. The CDR3 consists of 12 residues. CDR1 and CDR2 from the germline V gene are WNHNN and SYGVQD (reference sequence). CDR3 region: CASSELAETQYF. The CDR3, as DNA: TGCGCCAGCAGTGAACTAGCGGAGACCCAGTACTTC.